This T cell receptor beta chain originates from a study of cytomegalovirus exposure and HLA in healthy donors. Whole-study results and caveats: Altogether, more than 150 TCR beta chains were recorded as cytomegalovirus-associated.

This clone was counted once. The target antigen is unknown. The PCR had 60 Vbeta and 13 Jbeta primers. Repertoires were generated with immunoSEQ multiplex PCR, while TCRdb's copy carries only in-frame clones and drops some. The sample records 200,000 to 250,000 clones, about 89% being singletons. Trimming removed 1 base from V and 6 bases from J; junction bases left unmatched: 3. The CDR3 covers 14 residues. The germline CDR1 and CDR2 sequences are LGHNA and YNFKEQ. This sequence originates from a woman in her late teens or twenties in good health and CMV-seronegative. Sequencing used PBMCs. The chain joins TRBV4-2 to TRBJ2-1, with 7 bases that match TRBD2. The CDR3 region has the DNA TGTGCCAGCAGCCAAGCAGGGAGGGCCAATGAGCAGTTCTTC. This gives the protein CASSQAGRANEQFF.